The clone carrying this T cell receptor (beta chain) was detected ten times or more. Its target is unknown. Full-length variable regions came from constant-region reverse primers plus semi-nested Nested Universal Primer A PCR. One entry per CDR3 protein, called by TCRdb with MiXCR from the 5' RACE reads. Of 35,000 to 50,000 distinct CDR3 sequences listed, roughly a fifth are singletons. Whole-study results and caveats: Greatest tumor Treg TCR overlap was with tumor naive CD4+ cells. In terms of TCR gene usage, tumor memory CD4+ T cells clustered together with blood and lymph node memory CD4+ cells, as well as with lymph node naive CD4+ cells.

The CDR3 spans 16 residues. Trimming stripped 6 bases from V and 4 bases from J, with 20 bases between. Germline lookup yields CDR1 MNHNY and CDR2 SVGAGI (reference sequence). Treg sorting used a CD4+CD25+CD127-/low gate. The sequence was obtained from a female donor with breast cancer. This chain connects TRBV6-6 to TRBJ2-3, with D perhaps TRBD1 or TRBD2 (5 bases each). The sample consisted of Tregs sorted from a lymph node. As DNA, the CDR3 is TGTGCCAGCAGGATCGACCCGGGAAGGGGCCCAGATACGCAGTATTTT. The encoded protein is CASRIDPGRGPDTQYF.